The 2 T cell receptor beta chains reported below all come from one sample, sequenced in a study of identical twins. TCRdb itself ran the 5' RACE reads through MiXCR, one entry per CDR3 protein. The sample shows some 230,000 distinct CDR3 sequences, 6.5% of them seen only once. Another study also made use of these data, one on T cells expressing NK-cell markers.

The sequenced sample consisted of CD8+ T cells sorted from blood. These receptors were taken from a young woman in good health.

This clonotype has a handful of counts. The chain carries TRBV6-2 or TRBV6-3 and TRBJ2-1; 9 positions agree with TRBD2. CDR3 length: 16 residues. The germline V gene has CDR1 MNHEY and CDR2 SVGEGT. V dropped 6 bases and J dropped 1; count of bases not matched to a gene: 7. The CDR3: CASRQTSGYSYNEQFF. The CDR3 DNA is TGTGCCAGCAGACAGACTAGCGGCTATTCCTACAATGAGCAGTTCTTC.

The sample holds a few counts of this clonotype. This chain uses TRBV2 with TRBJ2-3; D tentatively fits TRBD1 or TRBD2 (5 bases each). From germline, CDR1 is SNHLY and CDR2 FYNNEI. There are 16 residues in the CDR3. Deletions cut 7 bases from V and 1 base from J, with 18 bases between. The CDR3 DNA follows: TGTGCCAGCACTATTATAGGGGACGATCGCACAGATACGCAGTATTTT. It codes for CASTIIGDDRTDTQYF. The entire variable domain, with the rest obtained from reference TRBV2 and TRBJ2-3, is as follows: EPEVTQTPSHQVTQMGQEVILRCVPISNHLYFYWYRQILGQKVEFLVSFYNNEISEKSEIFDDQFSVERPDGSNFTLKIRSTKLEDSAMYFCASTIIGDDRTDTQYFGPGTRLTVL.